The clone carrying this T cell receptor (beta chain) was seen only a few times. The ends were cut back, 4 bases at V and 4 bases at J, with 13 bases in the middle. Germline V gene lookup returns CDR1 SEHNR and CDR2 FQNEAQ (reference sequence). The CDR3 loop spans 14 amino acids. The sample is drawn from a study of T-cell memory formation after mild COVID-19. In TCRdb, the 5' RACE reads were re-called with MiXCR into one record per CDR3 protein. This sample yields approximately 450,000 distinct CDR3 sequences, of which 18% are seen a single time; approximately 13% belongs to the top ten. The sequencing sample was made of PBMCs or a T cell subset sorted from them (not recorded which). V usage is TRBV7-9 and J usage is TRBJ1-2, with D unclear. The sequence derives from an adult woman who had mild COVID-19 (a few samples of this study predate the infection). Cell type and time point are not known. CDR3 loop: CASSSKLQLYGYTF. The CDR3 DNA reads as TGTGCCAGCAGCTCGAAGCTACAGCTCTATGGCTACACCTTC.